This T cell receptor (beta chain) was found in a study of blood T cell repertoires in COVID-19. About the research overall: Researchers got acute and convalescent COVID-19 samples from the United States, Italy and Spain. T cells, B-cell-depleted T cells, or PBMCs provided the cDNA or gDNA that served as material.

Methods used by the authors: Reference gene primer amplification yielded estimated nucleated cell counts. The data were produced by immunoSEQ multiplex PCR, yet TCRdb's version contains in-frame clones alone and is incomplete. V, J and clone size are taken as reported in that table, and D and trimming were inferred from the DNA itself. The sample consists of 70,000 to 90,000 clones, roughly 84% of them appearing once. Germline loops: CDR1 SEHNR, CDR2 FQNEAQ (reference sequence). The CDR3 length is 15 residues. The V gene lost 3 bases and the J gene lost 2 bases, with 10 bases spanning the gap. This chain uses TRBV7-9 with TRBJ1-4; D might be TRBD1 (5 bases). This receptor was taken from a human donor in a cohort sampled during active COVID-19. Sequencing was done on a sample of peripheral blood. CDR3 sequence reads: CASSFGGSTNEKLFF. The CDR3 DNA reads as TGTGCCAGCAGCTTCGGGGGTAGCACTAATGAAAAACTGTTTTTT.